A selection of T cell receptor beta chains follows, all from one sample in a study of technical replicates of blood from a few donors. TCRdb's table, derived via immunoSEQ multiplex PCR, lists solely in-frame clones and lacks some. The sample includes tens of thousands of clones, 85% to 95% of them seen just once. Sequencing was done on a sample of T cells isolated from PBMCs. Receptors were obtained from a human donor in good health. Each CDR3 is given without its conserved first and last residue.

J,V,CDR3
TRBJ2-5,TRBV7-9,ASSRGGLAETQY
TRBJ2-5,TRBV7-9,ASSDASWGLQETQY
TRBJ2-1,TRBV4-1,ASSQEETGRNEQF
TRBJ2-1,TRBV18,ASSQPGLEFYEQF
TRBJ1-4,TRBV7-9,ATPGDSNEKLF
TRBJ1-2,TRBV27,ASSPIFREGYGYT
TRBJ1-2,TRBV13,ASSLYGGVPYGYT
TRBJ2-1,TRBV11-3,ASSPLAGGRNEQF
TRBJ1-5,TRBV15,ATSTGQNQNQPQH
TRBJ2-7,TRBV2,ASSGIGGEQY
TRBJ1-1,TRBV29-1,STSRANTEAF
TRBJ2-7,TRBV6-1,ASSEPGLAGQGSYEQY
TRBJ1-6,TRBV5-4,ASSLEQGNSPLH
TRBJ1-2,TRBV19,ASSIWTGRSDGYT
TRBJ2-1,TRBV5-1,ASSLEPNFEQF
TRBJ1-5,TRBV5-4,ASSLMTGTGDGQPQH
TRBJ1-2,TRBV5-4,ASSLSLGANGYT
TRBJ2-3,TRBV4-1,ASSPGARQAPLGTSTDTQY
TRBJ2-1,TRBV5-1,ASSYIAGGGVNEQF
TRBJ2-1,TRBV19,ASSIARDFYNEQF
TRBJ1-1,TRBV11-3,ASGSDRDTEAF
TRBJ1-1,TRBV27,ASSMGLNTEAF